This TCR beta chain is from a study of blood T cell repertoires in COVID-19 (dated by TCRdb to between 2020 and 2021). Notes on the research overall: Samples covering the acute and convalescent phases of COVID-19 were provided by collaborators in the United States, Italy and Spain. Where HLA class I and class II types were available, the types were taken from metadata supplied by the sample provider, not from assay-based typing. The material from the prospective study consisted of cDNA or gDNA derived from T cells, B-cell-depleted T cells, or PBMCs. Samples were obtained from the ongoing ImmuneRACE study (first 160 participants) and from over 1,000 subjects provided by 6 global collaborators. The dataset comprised deeply sampled blood TCRbeta repertoires from subjects exposed to, actively infected with, or recovered from COVID-19. Sample metadata almost always included a de-identified subject ID, COVID-19 status, age in years and sex. The repertoires were released in a freely available public database meant as a resource for research on the immune response to SARS-CoV-2. The investigation overall reported the following: Clinical and demographic metadata were provided uncurated, with the amount varying by source and participant.

Enrolling through a virtual design, the prospective study's participants ranged in age from about 18 to 89 years and lived across more than 20 United States geographic areas. Cohort assignment in the prospective study relied on participant-reported clinical history from a screening survey and a study questionnaire. Recovered participants in ImmuneRACE Cohort 3 were defined as having two consecutive negative NP/OP PCR tests, clearance from a healthcare professional, or resolution of symptoms. Mobile phlebotomists in the prospective study collected whole blood, serum and a nasopharyngeal or oropharyngeal swab from every participant. Prospective study participants could optionally give additional blood draws and questionnaires over an approximately 2-month period. Before DNA extraction, blood samples from the prospective study were shipped at room temperature or frozen. To note about this clone: Its binding antigen is unknown. No base qualities exist here, and no much larger clone lies one base off it.

The immunoSEQ Assay, a bias-controlled multiplex PCR, was used to amplify TCRbeta CDR3 regions from genomic DNA. In the authors' own workflow: The number of nucleated cells in each sample was estimated by amplification of reference gene primers within the assay. Sequence reads were collapsed and filtered to measure the absolute abundance of every unique TCRbeta CDR3 rearrangement. Productive Simpson clonality was computed per sample as the square root of Simpson's diversity index over productive rearrangements. TCRdb retrieved this table from immuneACCESS and kept in-frame rearrangements only. Not all clones are present; in checked studies, unresolved V genes account for under half, and no reason is known for the remainder. V and J calls and clone size are those listed in that table; D and trimming were worked out from the DNA. The sample data list about 160,000 clones, and about 84% of these were observed just once. Of the sample, 4.5% to 7.5% is held by the ten largest clones.

The sample consisted of PBMCs or T cells enriched from blood (not recorded which). This TCR was recovered from a man aged 35 to 55 who had recovered from COVID-19.

The CDR3 reads CASSWAGEGYGYTF. The DNA sequence follows: TGTGCCAGCAGTTGGGCAGGGGAGGGCTATGGCTACACCTTC. The chain is assembled from TRBV2 and TRBJ1-2; possibly the D gene is TRBD1, per 6 matching bases. CDR3 length: 14 amino acids, cysteine to phenylalanine. Only the CDR3 DNA stays, 42 bases, in frame from base 1. Relative to germline, V is 5 bases shorter and J is 4 bases shorter, with 14 bases between their ends. CDR1 and CDR2 were assigned from the germline V gene as SNHLY and FYNNEI.